One sample yielded the 21 T cell receptor beta chains listed below, sequenced in a study of blood T cells in healthy people across ages. Through a sample-barcoded 5' primer and a J-beta primer mix, a second PCR was run for roughly 7 to 11 cycles. TCRdb passed the 5' RACE reads through MiXCR, listing each CDR3 protein once. Seen here are about 930,000 distinct CDR3 sequences, 25% to 35% observed once, and the top ten hold 10%. These same records also appear under a second study, on T cells of mothers and their children.

The sample consisted of blood. The receptor set was obtained from a woman in her thirties or forties in good health.

This clonotype occurred a few times. In nucleotides, the CDR3 is TGTGCCAGCAGGGATAGCGGGGGCCCTAACAATGAGCAGTTCTTC. It is translated as CASRDSGGPNNEQFF. V usage is TRBV6-2 or TRBV6-3 and J usage is TRBJ2-1; the match to TRBD2 covers 9 bases. Germline loops: CDR1 MNHEY, CDR2 SVGEGT. CDR3 length equals 15 residues. J gave up 5 bases and V 6 bases, and 8 bases lay outside the gene matches.

V is TRBV27 and J is TRBJ2-7, with 7 positions matching TRBD1. Losses at the gene ends were 5 bases for V and 3 bases for J; bases not matched to a gene: 16. The germline V gene has CDR1 MNHEY and CDR2 SMNVEV (reference sequence). This CDR3 is 17 amino acids long. The CDR3 DNA sequence: TGTGCCAGCAGTCCGCGCACCGGACAGGAAAAATACTACGAGCAGTACTTC. Protein: CASSPRTGQEKYYEQYF.

Ten or more counts support this clonotype. The chain couples TRBV5-1 to TRBJ1-2; D ambiguous. The ends were cut back, 5 bases at V and 1 base at J, with 9 bases in the middle. This CDR3 is 13 amino acids long. Germline loops: CDR1 SGHRS, CDR2 YFSETQ. The chain's CDR3 is CASRPDNNYGYTF. CDR3 nucleotides: TGCGCCAGCAGGCCAGATAATAACTATGGCTACACCTTC.

The table lists this clonotype with a few counts. This chain links TRBV28 with TRBJ2-7; perhaps D is TRBD1 or TRBD2 (6 bases each). Germline V CDR1 and CDR2: MDHEN, SYDVKM. The CDR3 sequence is 13 residues long. V shed 7 bases and J shed 4 bases, with 14 bases lying between them. The chain's CDR3 is CASTRGGYYEQYF. In nucleotides, the CDR3 is TGTGCCAGCACCAGGGGAGGTTATTACGAGCAGTACTTC.

In its sample, this clonotype was seen a few times. This chain joins TRBV9 and TRBJ2-5, with D perhaps TRBD1 (6 bases). V was clipped by 3 bases and J by 5 bases, with 20 bases between them. Per the germline V gene, CDR1 is SGDLS and CDR2 is YYNGEE. The CDR3 runs 16 residues. As DNA, the CDR3 is TGTGCCAGCAGCGCTCGCCGGGACACGTCGGGGGAGACCCAGTACTTC. Encoded protein: CASSARRDTSGETQYF.

The gene calls are TRBV5-1 and TRBJ2-7; maybe TRBD1 (6 bases). The ends were cut back, 3 bases at V and 3 bases at J, with 13 bases in the middle. Germline V gene data show CDR1 as SGHRS and CDR2 as YFSETQ. The CDR3 is 14 amino acids. CDR3 region: CASSYESGVYEQYF. DNA for the CDR3: TGCGCCAGCAGCTACGAGTCAGGGGTCTACGAGCAGTACTTC.

This clonotype was seen only a few times. The chain combines TRBV12-3 or TRBV12-4 with TRBJ1-2, with TRBD1 as a possible D gene (5 bases). This CDR3 has 17 amino acids. V was trimmed by 3 bases and J by 7 bases, leaving 24 bases between them. The CDR3 DNA is TGTGCCAGCAGTTTTGCGGGGACGAAGAGTGTGGGGTCTGGCTACACCTTC. It encodes CASSFAGTKSVGSGYTF.

With respect to this clonotype: A read error is possible here, since a much larger clone lies one base away. The chain links TRBV7-9 to TRBJ2-1, with 7 nucleotides matching TRBD1. The CDR3 extends over 15 amino acids. Germline CDR1 and CDR2: SEHNR and FQNEAQ (reference sequence). As DNA, the CDR3 is TGTGTCAGCAGCTTTACAGGGGAATCCTACAATGAGCAGTTCTTC. It specifies CVSSFTGESYNEQFF.

This clonotype has only a few counts. The rearrangement joins TRBV28 to TRBJ2-7; D possibly corresponds to TRBD1 (5 bases). Trimming removed 7 bases at V and 0 bases at J, with 10 bases between. The CDR3 is 13 amino acids. Germline CDR1 reads MDHEN; CDR2 reads SYDVKM. In nucleotides, the CDR3 is TGTGCCAGCACAGGGTTCAGCTCCTACGAGCAGTACTTC. Protein product: CASTGFSSYEQYF.

The CDR3: CASSQGSARETQYF. CDR3 coding DNA: TGTGCCAGCAGCCAAGGGTCCGCGAGGGAGACCCAGTACTTC. The chain links TRBV3-1 to TRBJ2-5; D unresolved. V was cut by 1 base and J by 5 bases, with 11 bases left in between. Germline CDR1 and CDR2: LGHDT and YNNKEL (reference sequence). There are 14 residues in the CDR3.

The table lists this clonotype with a count of one. The junction shows a germline mismatch at one end, possibly a read error. The CDR3 spells CGARDPDRLSGANVRTF. The CDR3 region has the DNA TGCGGTGCTAGAGACCCCGACAGGCTCTCTGGGGCCAACGTCCGGACTTTC. The V and J genes are TRBV20-1 and TRBJ2-6, with a possible D match to TRBD1 (6 bases). Germline V lookup: CDR1 DFQATT, CDR2 SNEGSKA (reference sequence). The CDR3 covers 17 residues.

A few counts support this clonotype. A much larger clone lies a single base off, so this may be a read error. The genes are TRBV20-1 and TRBJ2-7; maybe TRBD2 (5 bases). CDR1 and CDR2 from the germline V gene are DFQATT and SNEGSKA (reference sequence). The length of the CDR3 is 15 residues. The V and J ends lost 0 bases and 0 bases respectively, with 12 bases between them. CDR3 protein: CSARERAASSYEQYF. CDR3 in DNA: TGCAGTGCTAGAGAGCGAGCGGCGAGCTCCTACGAGCAGTACTTC.

This clonotype was recorded at least ten times. V and J are TRBV4-1 and TRBJ2-7; D remains ambiguous. The CDR3 totals 13 residues. CDR1 is MGHRA and CDR2 is YSYEKL in the germline V gene. V was trimmed by 4 bases and J by 0 bases, leaving 7 bases between them. CDR3 DNA: TGCGCCAGCAGCCTGGATGTCTCCTACGAGCAGTACTTC. It translates to CASSLDVSYEQYF.

This clonotype was counted a few times. This chain links TRBV28 with TRBJ2-1, with a tentative D call TRBD2 (7 bases). The end of the DNA fits TRBJ2-7 better, so the J call may be wrong. The CDR3 spans 13 residues. Germline CDR1 MDHEN, CDR2 SYDVKM. In DNA, the CDR3 is TGTGCCAGCGGGGGGGGGCCCTACAATGAGCAGTACTTC. It yields the protein CASGGGPYNEQYF.

This clonotype has more than one count but fewer than ten. The rearrangement links TRBV27 to TRBJ2-7; D remains ambiguous. CDR3 size: 13 residues. The germline V gene encodes CDR1 MNHEY and CDR2 SMNVEV (reference sequence). Trimming pared 4 bases from V and 2 bases from J, leaving 9 bases between. The CDR3 loop is CASSYGSAYEQYF. The CDR3 DNA reads as TGTGCCAGCAGTTACGGGTCCGCCTACGAGCAGTACTTC.

The V call is TRBV9, the J call TRBJ2-1; tentatively, D is TRBD1 (6 bases). CDR3 length equals 14 residues. The germline CDR1 and CDR2 sequences are SGDLS and YYNGEE. Trimming pared 3 bases from V and 4 bases from J, leaving 11 bases between. CDR3 in amino acids: CASSGGQTYNEQFF. The CDR3 bases are TGTGCCAGCAGCGGAGGACAGACATACAATGAGCAGTTCTTC.

This clonotype was detected a few times. This chain uses TRBV6-1 with TRBJ1-5; possible D gene TRBD1, 5 bases. Germline V gene sequence: CDR1 MNHNS, CDR2 SASEGT. The germline V and J ends were trimmed by 4 bases and 1 base, with 11 bases remaining between them. This CDR3 has 15 amino acids. The CDR3 loop reads CASSGGGVSNQPQHF. The CDR3 nucleotides read TGTGCCAGCAGTGGGGGGGGAGTCAGCAATCAGCCCCAGCATTTT.

The table lists this clonotype with a few counts. An end of the junction does not agree with germline; a read error may underlie this. The chain combines TRBV7-2 with TRBJ2-7, with 7 nucleotides matching TRBD2. The germline gives CDR1 SGHTA, CDR2 FQGNSA. The CDR3 loop spans 14 amino acids. CDR3 amino acids: CAGSLGGTIYEQYF. DNA for the CDR3: TGCGCCGGCAGCTTAGGCGGGACTATCTACGAGCAGTACTTC.

This rearrangement joins TRBV6-6 to TRBJ2-7; D perhaps matches TRBD1 (5 bases). In germline, CDR1 is MNHNY, CDR2 SVGAGI (reference sequence). The CDR3 runs to 15 residues. Between the trimmed V and J ends, which lost 6 bases and 4 bases, there was a span of 19 bases. CDR3 sequence (DNA): TGTGCCAGCAGCTGGCTCCAGGGTAGTGGGTACGAGCAGTACTTC. Translating it yields CASSWLQGSGYEQYF.

The V and J genes are TRBV7-2 and TRBJ2-5, with D perhaps being TRBD1 or TRBD2 (5 bases each). The germline V and J ends were trimmed by 1 base and 2 bases, with 17 bases remaining between them. The CDR3 extends over 17 amino acids. Germline V gives CDR1 SGHTA, CDR2 FQGNSA. Here the CDR3 DNA reads TGTGCCAGCAGCTTAGGGGGTGGGGGAAGTGGACAAGAGACCCAGTACTTC. Translating it yields CASSLGGGGSGQETQYF.

Notes on this clonotype: A much larger clonotype is one base distant, so this may be a read error. The V call is TRBV20-1, the J call TRBJ1-2; perhaps TRBD1 as D (6 bases). The CDR3 totals 16 residues. V shed 3 bases and J shed 9 bases, with 26 bases lying between them. The germline gives CDR1 DFQATT, CDR2 SNEGSKA (reference sequence). The CDR3 sequence: CSASWAGELSPYCYTF. The CDR3, as DNA: TGCAGTGCTAGTTGGGCAGGGGAACTCTCCCCGTATTGCTACACCTTC.